A single sample is the source of the 18 T cell receptor beta chains below, sequenced in a study of shared clonotypes between healthy human individuals. The repertoire was sequenced with immunoSEQ multiplex PCR; TCRdb's copy has only in-frame clones and lacks some. The sample has approximately 2.5 million clones, roughly 93% seen once; the top ten hold 0.36%. The sequenced sample was naive CD4+ T cells from PBMCs. This sample's subset: CD45RA+ positively selected. The receptors were gathered from a man in his late teens or twenties in good health. Some clones in this sample may be carry-over from other donors' samples.

This clone was found a few times. The sample contains more than one DNA sequence encoding this CDR3. This chain uses TRBV7-2 with TRBJ1-1; D gene uncertain. The V gene lost 1 base and the J gene lost 1 base, with 7 bases spanning the gap. Germline lookup yields CDR1 SGHTA and CDR2 FQGNSA. The CDR3 consists of 14 residues. DNA for the CDR3: TGTGCCAGCAGCTTAGGCAGGACGAACACTGAAGCTTTCTTT. It specifies CASSLGRTNTEAFF.

Of note for this clone: The sample contains more than one DNA sequence encoding this CDR3. The rearrangement links TRBV29-1 to TRBJ2-5; D unresolved. CDR1 is SQVTM and CDR2 is ANQGSEA in the germline V gene. Trimming removed 6 bases from V and 2 bases from J, with 13 bases in between. The CDR3 sequence is 13 residues long. The chain's CDR3 is CSVGTSLQETQYF. CDR3 DNA: TGCAGCGTCGGAACGAGCCTTCAAGAGACCCAGTACTTC.

The chain has TRBV30 and TRBJ1-2; D remains unclear. The CDR3 is 13 residues long. Germline CDR1 reads GTSNPN; CDR2 reads SVGIG (reference sequence). The V and J ends lost 3 bases and 0 bases respectively, with 8 bases between them. CDR3 nucleotide sequence: TGTGCCTGGAGGGTGGGCGCTAACTATGGCTACACCTTC. This encodes CAWRVGANYGYTF. The variable domain in full, completed from reference TRBV30 and TRBJ1-2, reads SQTIHQWPATLVQPVGSPLSLECTVEGTSNPNLYWYRQAAGRGLQLLFYSVGIGQISSEVPQNLSASRPQDRQFILSSKKLLLSDSGFYLCAWRVGANYGYTFGSGTRLTVV.

The CDR3 here is CASSGTSGGNEQYF. CDR3 coding DNA: TGTGCCAGCAGTGGGACTAGCGGGGGCAACGAGCAGTACTTC. The chain links TRBV2 to TRBJ2-7; 13 bases fit TRBD2. CDR3 length equals 14 residues. The ends lost 4 bases at V and 5 bases at J; junction bases unmatched: 2. Germline V CDR1 and CDR2: SNHLY, FYNNEI.

The chain links TRBV28 to TRBJ2-7, with D tentatively TRBD2 (6 bases). V lost 5 bases, J lost 2 bases, and 19 bases lay in between. Germline lookup yields CDR1 MDHEN and CDR2 SYDVKM. The CDR3 contains 16 residues. The DNA of the CDR3 is TGTGCCAGCAGTGTCCCGCAAGGTGGAGGGGCCTACGAGCAGTACTTC. It codes for CASSVPQGGGAYEQYF.

The CDR3 nucleotides read TGTGCCAGCAGCCCACAGGGATCGGTTGGCTACACCTTC. It is translated as CASSPQGSVGYTF. The V call is TRBV28, the J call TRBJ1-2; D may be TRBD1 (6 bases). Germline V gene sequence: CDR1 MDHEN, CDR2 SYDVKM. V lost 6 bases to trimming and J lost 7 bases, with 15 bases between them. This CDR3 is 13 amino acids long.

The chain has TRBV2 and TRBJ2-5; 7 nucleotides line up with TRBD2. V lost 6 bases to trimming and J lost 5 bases; unmatched junction nucleotides: 6. Germline CDR1 reads SNHLY; CDR2 reads FYNNEI. The CDR3 is 13 residues long. CDR3 amino acids: CASSAGDGETQYF. CDR3 DNA: TGTGCCAGCAGCGCGGGAGACGGGGAGACCCAGTACTTC. The entire variable domain, with the rest obtained from reference TRBV2 and TRBJ2-5, is as follows: EPEVTQTPSHQVTQMGQEVILRCVPISNHLYFYWYRQILGQKVEFLVSFYNNEISEKSEIFDDQFSVERPDGSNFTLKIRSTKLEDSAMYFCASSAGDGETQYFGPGTRLLVL.

V and J are TRBV30 and TRBJ2-3, with a possible D match to TRBD2 (6 bases). This CDR3 is built from 14 residues. CDR1 and CDR2 from the germline V gene are GTSNPN and SVGIG (reference sequence). V was trimmed by 0 bases and J by 0 bases, leaving 7 bases between them. The CDR3 spells CAWSVGTSTDTQYF. CDR3 nucleotides: TGTGCCTGGAGTGTAGGGACTAGCACAGATACGCAGTATTTT.

This clone was seen a single time. The chain recombines TRBV2 with TRBJ1-4; a possible D gene is TRBD1 (6 bases). Trimming shortened V by 2 bases and J by 8 bases, and 12 bases separated the two germline ends. This CDR3 region has 14 residues. The V gene's germline CDR1 is SNHLY and CDR2 FYNNEI. The CDR3 protein is CASSEWGAEEKLFF. The CDR3 DNA reads TGTGCCAGCAGTGAATGGGGGGCAGAGGAAAAACTGTTTTTT.

The chain couples TRBV2 to TRBJ2-7, with 9 bases matching TRBD1. The CDR3 is 18 residues long. Trimming cost V 7 bases and J 0 bases; bases outside gene matches: 16. The germline V gene has CDR1 SNHLY and CDR2 FYNNEI. The CDR3 DNA reads as TGTGCCAGCACCCCGGGACAGGGAAGGTCAAAGAGCTCCTACGAGCAGTACTTC. Translating gives CASTPGQGRSKSSYEQYF.

This clone was counted a single time. CDR3 DNA: TGTGCCAGCAGTTTAAGGATTCGTCCCGGGGAGCTGTTTTTT. It codes for CASSLRIRPGELFF. The chain combines TRBV28 with TRBJ2-2; no firm D call. V gave up 2 bases and J gave up 6 bases, with 10 bases separating them. This CDR3 has 14 amino acids. The germline gives CDR1 MDHEN, CDR2 SYDVKM.

This sequence joins TRBV11-2 and TRBJ1-5, with D unclear. The V and J ends lost 2 bases and 5 bases respectively, with 7 bases between them. The length of the CDR3 is 13 residues. Germline-derived CDR1 and CDR2 are SGHAT and FQNNGV. CDR3 region: CASSLKSDQPQHF. CDR3 sequence (DNA): TGTGCCAGCAGCTTAAAGTCTGATCAGCCCCAGCATTTT. The variable domain in full, completed from reference TRBV11-2 and TRBJ1-5, reads EAGVAQSPRYKIIEKRQSVAFWCNPISGHATLYWYQQILGQGPKLLIQFQNNGVVDDSQLPKDRFSAERLKGVDSTLKIQPAKLEDSAVYLCASSLKSDQPQHFGDGTRLSIL.

The chain combines TRBV7-6 with TRBJ2-7; tentative D call: TRBD2 (6 bases). Trimming pared 5 bases from V and 2 bases from J, leaving 19 bases between. Germline loops: CDR1 SGHVS, CDR2 FNYEAQ. This CDR3 is built from 16 residues. CDR3 region: CASSPRPGLWTYEQYF. Here the CDR3 DNA reads TGTGCCAGCAGCCCTCGACCGGGACTGTGGACCTACGAGCAGTACTTC.

This chain joins TRBV21-1 and TRBJ2-7; the table's D call TRBD2 went unverified against the DNA. TRBV21-1 is noted as a pseudogene. The CDR3 covers 14 residues. As DNA, the CDR3 is TGTGCCATCAAGGGACTCCAGATAGCCTACGAGCAGTACTTC. Its translation is CAIKGLQIAYEQYF.

The CDR3 loop is CASSLSYGSRNEQFF. In nucleotides, the CDR3 is TGTGCCAGCAGCTTGTCATACGGGAGTCGAAATGAGCAGTTCTTC. V usage is TRBV5-4 and J usage is TRBJ2-1; tentatively, D is TRBD2 (6 bases). The length of the CDR3 is 15 residues. CDR1 SGHNT and CDR2 YYREEE come from the germline V gene (reference sequence). Between the trimmed V and J ends, which lost 1 base and 7 bases, there was a span of 15 bases.

This chain joins TRBV28 and TRBJ2-1, with TRBD2 identical over 7 bases. This CDR3 has 15 amino acids. With 5 bases clipped from V and 2 bases from J, the junction kept 6 bases outside the gene matches. Per the germline V gene, CDR1 is MDHEN and CDR2 is SYDVKM. The CDR3 here is CASSTASGAYNEQFF. The CDR3 DNA reads as TGTGCCAGCAGTACAGCTAGCGGAGCCTACAATGAGCAGTTCTTC.

In regard to this clone: The same CDR3 can be traced to other DNA sequences in this sample. The chain combines TRBV7-9 with TRBJ2-2, with D perhaps TRBD2 (5 bases). Germline values: CDR1 SEHNR, CDR2 FQNEAQ (reference sequence). Between the trimmed V and J ends, which lost 1 base and 6 bases, there was a span of 6 bases. This CDR3 is built from 13 residues. The CDR3 sequence is CASSLVGAGELFF. The CDR3, as DNA: TGTGCCAGCAGCTTAGTCGGGGCCGGGGAGCTGTTTTTT.

Worth noting for this clone: A junction end diverges from the germline sequence, so it may reflect a read error. The gene calls are TRBV9 and TRBJ2-1; 8 bases map to TRBD2. The germline V gene encodes CDR1 SGDLS and CDR2 YYNGEE. The CDR3 has 11 amino acids. The CDR3 sequence: CASSTPGLVLF. As DNA, the CDR3 is TGTGCCAGCAGCACCCCGGGACTAGTGCTCTTC. The full variable domain, its missing parts supplied by reference TRBV9 and TRBJ2-1, is DSGVTQTPKHLITATGQRVTLRCSPRSGDLSVYWYQQSLDQGLQFLIQYYNGEERAKGNILERFSAQQFPDLHSELNLSSLELGDSALYFCASSTPGLVLFGPGTRLTVL.